A single sample gave rise to the 2 T cell receptor beta chains below, sequenced in a study of beta chain features in type 1 diabetes. The entirety of the isolated RNA underwent reverse transcription, so expressed TCRB transcripts were sequenced. Produced via immunoSEQ multiplex PCR; TCRdb's table is partial and in-frame only. The sample lists 150,000 to 160,000 clones, roughly 11% occurring once. The sample comprised central memory CD4+ T cells from blood. These receptors were taken from a man aged 18 to 35 in good health.

This clone has only a few counts. V gene TRBV28 combines with J gene TRBJ2-1, with D tentatively TRBD2 (6 bases). The CDR3 consists of 16 residues. The germline gives CDR1 MDHEN, CDR2 SYDVKM. The V gene lost 7 bases and the J gene lost 7 bases, with 23 bases spanning the gap. This chain's CDR3 is CASTPQGLSGGNEQFF. Here the CDR3 DNA reads TGTGCCAGCACCCCCCAGGGCCTTTCAGGAGGGAATGAGCAGTTCTTC.

A note on this clone: A much larger clone differs from this one at a single base, so this may be a read error. The V call is TRBV2, the J call TRBJ1-1, with D perhaps matching TRBD1 (5 bases). CDR3 length: 13 amino acids. Germline V gene lookup returns CDR1 SNHLY and CDR2 FYNNEI. CDR3: CASTGTMNTDAFF. CDR3 nucleotides: TGTGCCAGCACCGGGACGATGAACACTGACGCTTTCTTT.